A single sample is the source of the 17 T cell receptor beta chains below, sequenced in a study of T cells in Graves' hyperthyroidism and ophthalmopathy. The CDR3 regions of TCR beta were amplified from RNA transcripts. Primed by the HTBI set, a first-round RT-PCR was run on the TCR CDR3. TCRdb independently ran MiXCR on the multiplex PCR reads; one entry per CDR3 protein. Here the sample spans 250,000 or so distinct CDR3 sequences, less than 15% being singletons. Material for sequencing was blood. These receptor sequences come from a woman between 35 and 50 years old with Graves' hyperthyroidism that later progressed to Graves' ophthalmopathy.

This clonotype was detected ten times or more. V gene TRBV11-2 combines with J gene TRBJ2-3, with 7 bases aligning to TRBD1. V dropped 8 bases and J dropped 5; count of bases not matched to a gene: 4. This CDR3 spans 12 amino acids. The germline CDR1 and CDR2 sequences are SGHAT and FQNNGV. CDR3 protein: CASEGAEDTQYF. CDR3 nucleotides: TGTGCCAGCGAGGGGGCGGAAGATACGCAGTATTTT. Filled out from reference TRBV11-2 and TRBJ2-3, the complete variable domain reads EAGVAQSPRYKIIEKRQSVAFWCNPISGHATLYWYQQILGQGPKLLIQFQNNGVVDDSQLPKDRFSAERLKGVDSTLKIQPAKLEDSAVYLCASEGAEDTQYFGPGTRLTVL.

This clonotype was seen many times. This chain links TRBV18 with TRBJ2-7, with TRBD2 matching over 10 bases. Germline loops: CDR1 KGHSH, CDR2 LQKENI. V trimming: 5 bases; J trimming: 2 bases; junction bases outside the gene matches: 6. The CDR3 has 15 residues. For the CDR3, the DNA is TGTGCCAGCTCAGTAGCGGGAGGCTCCGCCTACGAGCAGTACTTC. It specifies CASSVAGGSAYEQYF.

This clonotype was observed many times. The V gene is TRBV28, the J gene TRBJ1-5; 9 bases are shared with TRBD1. Germline CDR1 reads MDHEN; CDR2 reads SYDVKM. The length of the CDR3 is 15 residues. Trimming took 1 base from V and 7 from J; bases not matched to a gene: 5. The CDR3 sequence is CASSLLDRGTQPQHF. The CDR3 DNA reads TGTGCCAGCAGTTTATTGGACAGGGGCACCCAGCCCCAGCATTTT. Based on the CDR3 plus reference TRBV28 and TRBJ1-5, the full variable domain is DVKVTQSSRYLVKRTGEKVFLECVQDMDHENMFWYRQDPGLGLRLIYFSYDVKMKEKGDIPEGYSVSREKKERFSLILESASTNQTSMYLCASSLLDRGTQPQHFGDGTRLSIL.

This clonotype occurred many times. The V gene is TRBV25-1, the J gene TRBJ1-3; no clear D gene. Germline V gives CDR1 MGHDK, CDR2 SYGVNS. Deletions cut 3 bases from V and 0 bases from J, with 6 bases between. The CDR3 is made up of 14 amino acids. The CDR3 DNA follows: TGTGCCAGCAGTGACGGACGCTCTGGAAACACCATATATTTT. Translated, it gives CASSDGRSGNTIYF.

This clonotype was seen ten or more times. The rearrangement links TRBV20-1 to TRBJ2-1; the match to TRBD2 covers 14 bases. Losses at the gene ends were 0 bases for V and 9 bases for J; bases not matched to a gene: 4. Per the germline V gene, CDR1 is DFQATT and CDR2 is SNEGSKA (reference sequence). CDR3 length equals 15 residues. CDR3 sequence reads: CSARETSGRAIEQFF. The CDR3, as DNA: TGCAGTGCTAGAGAGACTAGCGGGAGGGCCATTGAGCAGTTCTTC.

This clonotype was seen many times. The chain uses TRBV2 and TRBJ2-1; possibly TRBD2 for D (5 bases). The V gene's germline CDR1 is SNHLY and CDR2 FYNNEI. V lost 8 bases and J lost 0, with 8 bases in between. The CDR3 runs 13 residues. CDR3 sequence (DNA): TGTGCCAGCTCGGCGGGCTCCTACAATGAGCAGTTCTTC. Protein sequence: CASSAGSYNEQFF.

This clonotype was seen repeatedly, ten times or more. V is TRBV19 and J is TRBJ2-1; 11 bases are shared with TRBD1. V gave up 5 bases and J gave up 7 bases; unmatched junction bases: 4. This CDR3 region has 14 residues. Germline CDR1 reads LNHDA; CDR2 reads SQIVND (reference sequence). The CDR3 is CASSAGQGGNEQFF. DNA for the CDR3: TGTGCCAGTAGTGCGGGACAGGGGGGGAATGAGCAGTTCTTC.

There are many counts of this clonotype. J is TRBJ2-7 and V is TRBV27; 10 nucleotides line up with TRBD1. The CDR3 is made up of 15 amino acids. Germline CDR1 is MNHEY and CDR2 is SMNVEV (reference sequence). J lost 4 bases, V lost 4 bases, and 7 bases had no gene match. In DNA form, the CDR3 reads TGTGCCAGCAGTTCTCTGGGGACAGGGGCATACGAGCAGTACTTC. Translation: CASSSLGTGAYEQYF.

This clonotype was counted at least ten times. The rearrangement uses TRBV19 and TRBJ2-5, with 7 nucleotides matching TRBD2. Germline CDR1 reads LNHDA; CDR2 reads SQIVND (reference sequence). The CDR3 runs to 16 residues. The V segment lost 4 bases and the J segment 1 base; nucleotides outside the gene matches: 9. In DNA, the CDR3 is TGTGCCAGTAGTACCGGGAGGTTCAAGTTCCAAGAGACCCAGTACTTC. Translation gives CASSTGRFKFQETQYF. Full variable domain (outside the CDR3, taken from reference TRBV19 and TRBJ2-5): DGGITQSPKYLFRKEGQNVTLSCEQNLNHDAMYWYRQDPGQGLRLIYYSQIVNDFQKGDIAEGYSVSREKKESFPLTVTSAQKNPTAFYLCASSTGRFKFQETQYFGPGTRLLVL.

This clonotype was seen many times. The chain carries TRBV6-1 and TRBJ2-7; D call uncertain. This CDR3 has 13 amino acids. Germline CDR1 is MNHNS and CDR2 is SASEGT. V was pared by 2 bases and J by 12 bases, with 17 bases between. This CDR3 is CASSELPGGVRYF. The CDR3 DNA reads TGTGCCAGCAGTGAACTTCCGGGTGGCGTAAGGTACTTC.

This clonotype was seen ten or more times. The chain has TRBV6-5 and TRBJ2-1; TRBD2 is a possible D gene (6 bases). CDR3 length equals 15 residues. Between the trimmed V and J ends, which lost 2 bases and 2 bases, there was a span of 10 bases. Germline CDR1 is MNHEY and CDR2 is SVGAGI. CDR3 DNA: TGTGCCAGCAGTTACCGTAGCGGAGCCTACAATGAGCAGTTCTTC. It yields the protein CASSYRSGAYNEQFF.

This clonotype was counted ten times or more. The chain recombines TRBV18 with TRBJ1-1; D gene uncertain. The V gene's germline CDR1 is KGHSH and CDR2 LQKENI. The CDR3 runs to 15 residues. Trimming took 4 bases from V and 5 from J, leaving 17 bases between them. The CDR3: CASSLPGVQRTEAFF. The CDR3, as DNA: TGTGCCAGCTCACTCCCTGGGGTTCAGAGGACTGAAGCTTTCTTT.

DNA for the CDR3: TGTGCCAGCAGTTTATGGAGCGGGCAGCCCCTGACTTTC. This translates into CASSLWSGQPLTF. This chain uses TRBV27 with TRBJ2-6, with D maybe TRBD2 (6 bases). The germline V gene encodes CDR1 MNHEY and CDR2 SMNVEV (reference sequence). This CDR3 comprises 13 residues. Trimming left V 1 base short and J 15 bases short, with 13 bases between.

This clonotype has at least ten counts. The rearrangement joins TRBV2 to TRBJ2-7; 11 bases agree with TRBD2. Germline loops: CDR1 SNHLY, CDR2 FYNNEI. With 3 bases clipped from V and 5 bases from J, the junction kept 9 bases outside the gene matches. This CDR3 has 16 residues. CDR3 DNA sequence: TGTGCCAGCAGTGAGGAGCTAGCGGGAGGCTGGGACGAGCAGTACTTC. Translation gives CASSEELAGGWDEQYF.

The J gene is TRBJ2-4, the V gene TRBV27, with 10 bases fitting TRBD2. This CDR3 comprises 16 residues. From germline, CDR1 is MNHEY and CDR2 SMNVEV (reference sequence). With 4 bases clipped from V and 7 bases from J, the junction kept 10 bases outside the gene matches. In DNA form, the CDR3 reads TGTGCCAGCAGTTCGATCTCGGGACTAGCGTGGAACATTCAGTACTTC. The encoded protein is CASSSISGLAWNIQYF.

A note on this clonotype: With a much larger clone just one base away, this may be a read error. The chain joins TRBV12-3 or TRBV12-4 to TRBJ2-3; 7 nucleotides match TRBD2. Germline trimming cut 4 bases from V and 1 base from J; bases unmatched to any gene: 14. This CDR3 comprises 18 residues. CDR3 loop: CASSSSAGASGRTDTQYF. CDR3 coding DNA: TGTGCCAGCAGTTCTTCCGCCGGGGCTAGCGGCCGCACAGATACGCAGTATTTT.

The J gene is TRBJ1-1, the V gene TRBV18; D perhaps matches TRBD1 (5 bases). The CDR3 spans 19 residues. V lost 3 bases to trimming and J lost 3 bases, with 26 bases between them. Looked up from germline, CDR1 is KGHSH and CDR2 is LQKENI. Written as DNA, the CDR3 is TGTGCCAGCTCACCGTATTACCGACAGAGGGCTGAGGATTACACTGAAGCTTTCTTT. This gives the protein CASSPYYRQRAEDYTEAFF.